The TCR beta chain under discussion was sequenced for a study of CD8 T cells in ankylosing spondylitis. A single record per CDR3 protein comes from TCRdb applying MiXCR to the 5' RACE reads. The repertoire holds a few hundred thousand distinct CDR3 sequences, with approximately 24% as singletons. General observations from the study: In ankylosing spondylitis patients, matched synovial fluid reportedly showed significant enrichment of disease-linked clones.

This clonotype was observed a few times. What it recognizes is unknown. J lost 2 bases, V lost 6 bases, and 14 bases had no gene match. This CDR3 comprises 16 residues. Germline V gene lookup returns CDR1 DFQATT and CDR2 SNEGSKA (reference sequence). The receptor's source is a male donor with ankylosing spondylitis or in good health (not recorded which). The chain is built from TRBV20-1 and TRBJ2-3, with 7 nucleotides matching TRBD2. The source material was blood, either unsorted or a sorted T cell fraction (not recorded which). CDR3 sequence: CSALYFQRGYTDTQYF. The CDR3 coding sequence is TGCAGTGCCCTATATTTCCAGCGGGGATACACAGATACGCAGTATTTT.